The source of this TCR beta chain is a study of technical replicates of blood from several donors (dated by TCRdb to about 2017). The library was made by the immunoSEQ multiplex PCR assay. The table comes from immuneACCESS by way of TCRdb, which keeps in-frame sequences with V and J called. Part of the clones is missing from these tables; in studies checked, under half for an unresolved V gene and the rest for unknown reasons. The sample table shows about 80,000 clones, and approximately 98% are seen once. The ten largest clones capture 0.2% to 0.25% of the sample. Turning to this clone: This receptor's antigen is unknown. Per-base qualities were not stored, and no clone one base away is much larger.

The CDR3 runs 15 amino acids, cysteine and phenylalanine included. Only the CDR3 region is kept as DNA, spanning 45 bases read in frame from base 1. V is reduced by 3 bases and J by 5 bases, leaving a spacing of 15 bases between them. The germline V gene gives CDR1 as SGHDT and CDR2 as YYEEEE. The receptor chain draws on TRBV5-6 and TRBJ1-5; a confident D gene designation cannot be given. The sequence came from a human donor in good health. The sequencing input was T cells isolated from PBMCs. The sequenced DNA: TGTGCCAGCAGCTCGGGTTGGCAGACTTATCAGCCCCAGCATTTT. Its protein product is CASSSGWQTYQPQHF.